This is a list of T cell receptor beta chains from one sample in a study of blood T cell repertoires in COVID-19. Some clones are missing from TCRdb's copy, which holds only in-frame ones; the method was immunoSEQ multiplex PCR. The sample lists fewer than 300,000 clones; approximately 80% were seen once. The sequenced sample was PBMCs or T cells enriched from blood (not recorded which). These receptors all come from a middle-aged man who had been exposed to COVID-19. CDR3s include the opening cysteine and the closing phenylalanine or tryptophan. The order of the fields is CDR3 length, D gene, V gene, J gene, clone size, CDR3 protein, CDR3 DNA. A D gene is named only where the DNA matches it firmly. Some rows have no size entry. The others give once, few or many, or a class for an expanded clone.

13	.	TRBV7-3	TRBJ1-2	.	CASSNTGNYGYTF	TGTGCCAGCAGCAACACAGGGAACTATGGCTACACCTTC
13	.	TRBV3-1/TRBV3-2	TRBJ2-1	.	CASSQVSGSEQFF	TGTGCCAGCAGCCAAGTTTCGGGGAGCGAGCAGTTCTTC
14	TRBD1	TRBV5-1	TRBJ2-5	.	CASSLAGQGGTQYF	TGCGCCAGCAGCTTGGCCGGACAGGGAGGGACCCAGTACTTC
17	TRBD1	TRBV3-1/TRBV3-2	TRBJ1-6	.	CASRKTGLSSYNSPLHF	TGTGCCAGCAGGAAGACAGGGCTCAGCTCCTATAATTCACCCCTCCACTTT
15	TRBD1	TRBV18	TRBJ2-7	.	CASSPPGTGSYEQYF	TGTGCCAGCTCACCACCCGGGACAGGGAGCTACGAGCAGTACTTC
13	.	TRBV27	TRBJ2-3	.	CASGAIRADTQYF	TGTGCCAGCGGCGCCATACGGGCAGATACGCAGTATTTT
15	.	TRBV9	TRBJ1-5	.	CASSAGGTVNQPQHF	TGTGCCAGCAGCGCCGGGGGAACTGTAAATCAGCCCCAGCATTTT
15	TRBD2	TRBV5-1	TRBJ2-3	once	CASSFLQLAGAGQYF	TGCGCCAGCAGCTTCTTACAACTAGCGGGAGCAGGACAGTATTTT
14	.	TRBV4-1	TRBJ1-2	.	CASSQEVGLYGYTF	TGCGCCAGCAGCCAAGAGGTAGGACTCTATGGCTACACCTTC
13	.	TRBV7-9	TRBJ2-5	.	CASSLLEPETQYF	TGTGCCAGCAGCTTATTAGAGCCAGAGACCCAGTACTTC
13	TRBD1	TRBV2	TRBJ1-2	.	CASSGDRGLGYTF	TGTGCCAGCAGTGGGGACAGGGGGCTAGGCTACACCTTC
15	TRBD1	TRBV7-9	TRBJ1-1	.	CASSAAWTGGPEAFF	TGTGCCAGCAGCGCCGCCTGGACAGGGGGTCCCGAAGCTTTCTTT
14	.	TRBV28	TRBJ2-7	.	CASSLSGLLYEQYF	TGTGCCAGCAGTTTAAGCGGACTCCTCTACGAGCAGTACTTC
12	.	TRBV23-1	TRBJ1-5	.	CASSGQHQPQHF	TGCGCCAGCAGTGGACAGCATCAGCCCCAGCATTTT
14	.	TRBV7-6	TRBJ2-7	once	CASSLEQASYEQYF	TGTGCCAGCAGCTTAGAGCAGGCCTCCTACGAGCAGTACTTC
15	TRBD1	TRBV7-6	TRBJ1-4	once	CASSLGGGETEKLFF	TGTGCCAGCAGCCTAGGGGGCGGGGAGACTGAAAAACTGTTTTTT